Presented here are 14 T cell receptor beta chains from one specimen sequenced in a study of CXCR3-negative and CXCR3-positive naive CD8 T cells. These receptors have no identified antigens. Findings and caveats of the study: Hydrophobicity of TRB CDR3s was greater in CXCR3-positive naive cells than in CXCR3-negative naive cells.

The libraries of TRB cDNA were prepared using 5' RACE with UMI labels. TCRdb reprocessed the 5' RACE reads and keeps a single row for each CDR3 protein, giving no DNA. The data include about 98,000 distinct CDR3 sequences; the top ten clones carry about 0.8%. Input material: naive CXCR3+ CD8+ T cells from blood. The subset here: CD45RO-CCR7+CD27+CD95- naive CD8+ T cells expressing CXCR3 (TNR3+). The source is a human donor in good health. Some clones in this sample may be carry-over from other donors' samples.

The chain is built from TRBV4-2 and TRBJ2-1; TCRdb's D gene call, TRBD2, goes unchecked for lack of DNA. Germline V gene data show CDR1 as LGHNA and CDR2 as YNFKEQ. The length of the CDR3 is 16 residues. The CDR3 spells CASSQDDTSGGNEQFF.

The chain uses TRBV28 and TRBJ2-1; TCRdb picks TRBD1, but there is no DNA to check that call. The CDR3 is made up of 12 amino acids. Germline CDR1 is MDHEN and CDR2 is SYDVKM. CDR3 sequence reads: CASSLMGAGEFF. Filled out from reference TRBV28 and TRBJ2-1, the complete variable domain reads DVKVTQSSRYLVKRTGEKVFLECVQDMDHENMFWYRQDPGLGLRLIYFSYDVKMKEKGDIPEGYSVSREKKERFSLILESASTNQTSMYLCASSLMGAGEFFGPGTRLTVL.

The chain employs TRBV14 and TRBJ2-7. Per germline, CDR1 SGHDN and CDR2 FVKESK. This CDR3 has 13 residues. This CDR3 is CASSQDSVLKQYF.

The CDR3 here is CASTSHRGQNRFLSPPPQYF. The rearrangement joins TRBV28 to TRBJ2-3; checking the TCRdb D call of TRBD2 is not possible without DNA. Looked up from germline, CDR1 is MDHEN and CDR2 is SYDVKM. The CDR3 spans 20 residues.

CDR3 sequence: CASSDSIGVNNQPQHF. The chain uses TRBV7-8 and TRBJ1-5; TCRdb returns TRBD1, unconfirmable since there is no DNA. Germline V CDR1 and CDR2: SGHVS, FQNEAQ. This CDR3 has 16 residues.

The chain links TRBV28 to TRBJ1-5; TCRdb's D call of TRBD1 is untestable without DNA. CDR3 size: 17 residues. CDR1 MDHEN and CDR2 SYDVKM come from the germline V gene. The CDR3 region is CASSWAPGTGSNQPQHF.

This rearrangement joins TRBV4-1 to TRBJ1-2; TCRdb indicates TRBD1, and absent DNA this call remains unverified. The CDR3 spans 13 residues. In germline, CDR1 is MGHRA, CDR2 YSYEKL. CDR3 sequence: CASSKDRTGGYTF.

The chain links TRBV20-1 to TRBJ2-7; TCRdb outputs TRBD1, but without DNA this stays unchecked. This CDR3 contains 15 residues. CDR1 and CDR2 from the germline V gene are DFQATT and SNEGSKA (reference sequence). The CDR3 region is CSAPPDSLSTYEQYF.

The chain links TRBV28 to TRBJ2-1; without DNA, the TCRdb call of TRBD1 cannot be checked. Germline CDR1 reads MDHEN; CDR2 reads SYDVKM. The CDR3 is 15 residues long. This chain's CDR3 is CASIRPFRRYNEQFF.

The chain links TRBV13 to TRBJ1-1; TCRdb lists TRBD1, though no DNA is available to test this call. Germline V CDR1 and CDR2: PRHDT, FYEKMQ (reference sequence). The CDR3 sequence is 15 residues long. This CDR3 is CASSSPGGPNTEAFF.

This chain uses TRBV5-1 with TRBJ2-1; TCRdb names TRBD1, which stays unverified in the absence of DNA. This CDR3 has 16 amino acids. Germline CDR1 is SGHRS and CDR2 is YFSETQ. The CDR3 protein is CASSLNRVQSYNEQFF.

The chain is built from TRBV7-9 and TRBJ2-7; without DNA, the TCRdb call of TRBD1 cannot be checked. The germline V gene encodes CDR1 SEHNR and CDR2 FQNEAQ (reference sequence). The CDR3 sequence is 15 residues long. The CDR3 spells CASSLPPGGVYEQYF.

The chain's CDR3 is CASSLGSLEQYF. This chain connects TRBV7-9 to TRBJ2-7. The CDR3 runs 12 residues. Germline V gene data show CDR1 as SEHNR and CDR2 as FQNEAQ (reference sequence).

V is TRBV9 and J is TRBJ2-1; as DNA is missing, the TRBD1 call by TCRdb cannot be tested. This CDR3 spans 18 amino acids. Germline V lookup: CDR1 SGDLS, CDR2 YYNGEE. CDR3 loop: CASSVSQAEWGVNNEQFF.